This entry is about one T cell receptor (beta chain). CDR1 and CDR2 (germline): SGHVS, FNYEAQ. The CDR3 has 16 residues. The germline V and J ends were trimmed by 2 bases and 0 bases, with 11 bases remaining between them. The data belong to a study of blood T cell repertoires in COVID-19. Study in general: Some COVID-19 samples were acute and others convalescent; all came from the United States, Italy and Spain.

Seattle cases were enrolled at active infection and followed longitudinally. Sequencing used immunoSEQ multiplex PCR; TCRdb keeps in-frame clones, though not all of them. This sample has about 94,000 clones, with 75% to 80% found just once. The clonotype originates from a man between 65 and 85 years old with COVID-19, enrolled during active disease. Sequences were obtained from peripheral blood. The rearrangement joins TRBV7-6 to TRBJ1-3; no definite D call. The CDR3 coding sequence is TGTGCCAGCAGCTTATCCGGGTCCAGCTCTGGAAACACCATATATTTT. Amino acid sequence: CASSLSGSSSGNTIYF.